This T cell receptor beta chain is drawn from a study of CD8+ T cells in alopecia areata. Germline CDR1 reads FNHDT; CDR2 reads SITEND (reference sequence). The V segment lost 6 bases and the J segment 2 bases; nucleotides outside the gene matches: 7. The CDR3 is 15 residues long. After isolation, RNA underwent reverse transcription to generate cDNA as the sequencing template. TCRdb keeps only in-frame clones here, not all; method: immunoSEQ multiplex PCR. The repertoire yields around 100,000 clones, none seen only once; the top ten contain 20%. To note about this clone: The listed genes are named as in mouse. The sequence runs out 4 residues before the end of the CDR3; the remainder is reconstructed from the germline J gene.

The TCR originated in a C3H/HeJ mouse with alopecia areata. The MHC haplotype of the strain is H2-k. What was sequenced was lesional skin. This chain uses TRBV19 with TRBJ2-3; TRBD1 matches at 9 bases. CDR3 DNA (partial): TGTGCCAGCACCATCCGGGACAGGGTTGCAGAA. Translation: CASTIRDRVAE. The whole CDR3 is CASTIRDRVAETLYF.